Below, 32 T cell receptor beta chains from the same sample are listed, as sequenced in a study of blood T cell repertoires in COVID-19. Method: immunoSEQ multiplex PCR; TCRdb's copy keeps in-frame clones and lacks some. Here the sample spans about 220,000 clones, 82% being singletons. The sample consisted of peripheral blood. Receptors originate from a woman older than 75 with acute or convalescent COVID-19.

This chain links TRBV28 with TRBJ1-6; TRBD1 is a possible D gene (5 bases). Germline CDR1 reads MDHEN; CDR2 reads SYDVKM. The CDR3 has 13 amino acids. V was shortened by 6 bases and J by 11 bases, with 14 bases between the two germline ends. For the CDR3, the DNA is TGTGCCAGCAGCGACAGAGTTTTGACACCCCTCCACTTT. This sequence encodes CASSDRVLTPLHF.

The chain employs TRBV9 and TRBJ2-2; 11 nucleotides match TRBD2. This CDR3 comprises 16 residues. Losses at the gene ends were 7 bases for V and 5 bases for J; bases not matched to a gene: 10. From germline, CDR1 is SGDLS and CDR2 YYNGEE. The chain's CDR3 is CASRRASSGGTGELFF. For the CDR3, the DNA is TGTGCCAGCCGAAGAGCATCTAGCGGGGGGACCGGGGAGCTGTTTTTT.

V usage is TRBV12-3 or TRBV12-4 and J usage is TRBJ2-3, with D tentatively TRBD2 (6 bases). The CDR3 sequence is 13 residues long. V was cut by 3 bases and J by 5 bases, with 9 bases left in between. CDR3 amino acids: CASSFGRGDTQYF. For the CDR3, the DNA is TGTGCCAGCAGTTTCGGGAGAGGAGATACGCAGTATTTT.

The genes are TRBV5-4 and TRBJ1-1; D possibly corresponds to TRBD1 (5 bases). V was trimmed by 0 bases and J by 4 bases, leaving 13 bases between them. The CDR3 contains 15 residues. Germline V gene sequence: CDR1 SGHNT, CDR2 YYREEE (reference sequence). CDR3 amino acids: CASSLEAGRATEAFF. For the CDR3, the DNA is TGTGCCAGCAGCTTGGAGGCAGGGAGGGCCACTGAAGCTTTCTTT.

The J gene is TRBJ1-2, the V gene TRBV2, with 8 bases matching TRBD1. This CDR3 is 14 amino acids long. Trimming at V came to 7 bases and at J to 8 bases, leaving 12 bases not matched to a gene. The germline CDR1 and CDR2 sequences are SNHLY and FYNNEI. The CDR3 sequence: CASNIGQGGDGYTF. Here the CDR3 DNA reads TGTGCCAGCAATATAGGACAGGGCGGGGACGGCTACACCTTC.

This sequence joins TRBV18 and TRBJ2-7; 9 bases are a match to TRBD1. This CDR3 is built from 15 residues. J lost 4 bases, V lost 2 bases, and 6 bases had no gene match. Germline assignment: CDR1 KGHSH and CDR2 LQKENI. CDR3 residues: CASSPATGGFYEQYF. The CDR3 bases are TGTGCCAGCTCACCAGCGACAGGGGGTTTTTACGAGCAGTACTTC.

This sequence joins TRBV19 and TRBJ2-2; 13 bases match TRBD2. CDR3 length equals 17 residues. Per germline, CDR1 LNHDA and CDR2 SQIVND (reference sequence). The V gene end was trimmed by 6 bases and the J gene end by 2 bases; junction bases not matched to a gene: 6. The DNA of the CDR3 is TGTGCCAGTAGAGTATGGACTAGCGGGGGAAACACCGGGGAGCTGTTTTTT. Translation: CASRVWTSGGNTGELFF. The full variable domain, rest sourced from reference TRBV19 and TRBJ2-2, is DGGITQSPKYLFRKEGQNVTLSCEQNLNHDAMYWYRQDPGQGLRLIYYSQIVNDFQKGDIAEGYSVSREKKESFPLTVTSAQKNPTAFYLCASRVWTSGGNTGELFFGEGSRLTVL.

Remarks on this clone: An end of the junction does not agree with germline; a read error may underlie this. The chain joins TRBV25-1 to TRBJ1-5, with D hard to call. Germline V gives CDR1 MGHDK, CDR2 SYGVNS. The CDR3 is made up of 14 amino acids. For the CDR3, the DNA is TGTGCCAGCAGTGCGGGGTCGGGCAATCAGCCCCGGCATTTT. It encodes CASSAGSGNQPRHF.

About this clone: One junction end does not reproduce the germline sequence, and a read error may be involved. The chain combines TRBV3-1 (or the pseudogene TRBV3-2) with TRBJ1-1; TRBD1 might be the D (6 bases). The CDR3 runs 12 residues. Germline V CDR1 and CDR2: LGHDT, YNNKEL (reference sequence). The CDR3, as DNA: TGTGCCAGCAGCCAACCCGCCAAGGGGGTTCGCTTT. Its protein product is CASSQPAKGVRF.

CDR3 residues: CASSMNLRTGDNEQFF. The CDR3 coding sequence is TGCGCCAGCAGCATGAACCTACGTACAGGGGACAATGAGCAGTTCTTC. The J gene is TRBJ2-1, the V gene TRBV5-1, with 7 positions matching TRBD1. Germline CDR1 and CDR2: SGHRS and YFSETQ. V lost 4 bases and J lost 5; bases outside the gene matches: 12. The CDR3 is 16 residues long.

V usage is TRBV6-1 and J usage is TRBJ1-6; D perhaps matches TRBD1 (5 bases). The germline V gene encodes CDR1 MNHNS and CDR2 SASEGT. The CDR3 contains 15 residues. With 0 bases removed from V and 9 bases from J, the gap between germline ends came to 12 bases. CDR3 sequence reads: CASSEAGRGSSPLHF. The CDR3 DNA reads TGTGCCAGCAGTGAAGCGGGACGGGGGTCTTCACCCCTCCACTTT.

This clone was picked up a small number of times. The genes are TRBV7-8 and TRBJ2-3; TRBD2 matches 8 bases. This CDR3 has 16 amino acids. From germline, CDR1 is SGHVS and CDR2 FQNEAQ. V lost 1 base to trimming and J lost 0 bases; unmatched junction nucleotides: 3. CDR3 sequence reads: CASSLVLAGSTDTQYF. CDR3 nucleotides: TGTGCCAGCAGCTTAGTGCTAGCGGGTAGCACAGATACGCAGTATTTT.

The chain is built from TRBV6-5 and TRBJ1-1, with D maybe TRBD1 (5 bases). CDR3 length equals 15 residues. Germline V CDR1 and CDR2: MNHEY, SVGAGI. With 7 bases removed from V and 5 bases from J, the gap between germline ends came to 20 bases. The CDR3 here is CASNPRTIRWTEAFF. In DNA, the CDR3 is TGTGCCAGCAACCCCCGGACAATAAGGTGGACTGAAGCTTTCTTT.

The chain combines TRBV25-1 with TRBJ2-3, with D unclear. CDR3 length: 13 amino acids. CDR1 and CDR2 from the germline V gene are MGHDK and SYGVNS. V was shortened by 5 bases and J by 7 bases, with 13 bases between the two germline ends. This chain's CDR3 is CASSSPGPHTQYF. The CDR3 coding sequence is TGTGCCAGCAGTTCCCCTGGGCCGCATACGCAGTATTTT. Combining the CDR3 with reference TRBV25-1 and TRBJ2-3 gives the whole variable domain EADIYQTPRYLVIGTGKKITLECSQTMGHDKMYWYQQDPGMELHLIHYSYGVNSTEKGDLSSESTVSRIRTEHFPLTLESARPSHTSQYLCASSSPGPHTQYFGPGTRLTVL.

The chain couples TRBV10-1 to TRBJ2-5; 7 positions match TRBD2. V dropped 8 bases and J dropped 4; count of bases not matched to a gene: 7. The CDR3 contains 13 residues. Germline V lookup: CDR1 WNHNN, CDR2 SYGVQD (reference sequence). CDR3: CASPGRGRETQYF. DNA for the CDR3: TGCGCCAGCCCGGGGAGGGGTCGAGAGACCCAGTACTTC.

This clone was recorded only once. V usage is TRBV19 and J usage is TRBJ2-6, with 10 bases lining up with TRBD1. The CDR3 is 15 amino acids. CDR1 and CDR2 from the germline V gene are LNHDA and SQIVND (reference sequence). The V gene end was trimmed by 4 bases and the J gene end by 10 bases; junction bases not matched to a gene: 7. The CDR3 here is CASSTWGQGRNVLTF. CDR3 DNA: TGTGCCAGTAGTACTTGGGGACAGGGGAGAAACGTCCTGACTTTC.

The V call is TRBV9, the J call TRBJ2-3, with TRBD2 identical over 10 bases. V trimming: 0 bases; J trimming: 0 bases; junction bases outside the gene matches: 4. This CDR3 is built from 17 residues. Germline values: CDR1 SGDLS, CDR2 YYNGEE. As DNA, the CDR3 is TGTGCCAGCAGCGTAGATCGGACTAGCGGAAGCACAGATACGCAGTATTTT. Translated: CASSVDRTSGSTDTQYF.

The gene calls are TRBV2 and TRBJ2-1; TRBD2 matches at 11 bases. Trimming removed 6 bases from V and 9 bases from J; junction bases left unmatched: 13. The CDR3 extends over 16 amino acids. Germline CDR1 reads SNHLY; CDR2 reads FYNNEI. For the CDR3, the DNA is TGTGCCAGCAGGGCGGGACTAGCGGCACCGGGGGGTGAGCAGTTCTTC. It specifies CASRAGLAAPGGEQFF.

The rearrangement joins TRBV4-3 to TRBJ1-4; weak D call: TRBD1 (6 bases). Germline values: CDR1 LGHNA, CDR2 YSLEER. Trimming took 1 base from V and 7 from J, leaving 13 bases between them. This CDR3 is built from 15 residues. CDR3 in amino acids: CASSQGTGRIEKLFF. Written as DNA, the CDR3 is TGCGCCAGCAGCCAAGGAACAGGGAGAATTGAAAAACTGTTTTTT.

The V and J genes are TRBV7-2 and TRBJ1-1; D gene unclear. The V gene's germline CDR1 is SGHTA and CDR2 FQGNSA. Trimming left V 1 base short and J 4 bases short, with 13 bases between. This CDR3 has 15 residues. CDR3 coding DNA: TGTGCCAGCAGCTTAGATGCGGGGATTGGCACTGAAGCTTTCTTT. The encoded protein is CASSLDAGIGTEAFF.

The chain carries TRBV7-3 and TRBJ2-2, with D maybe TRBD2 (5 bases). Trimming removed 3 bases at V and 4 bases at J, with 9 bases between. This CDR3 has 14 amino acids. CDR1 and CDR2 from the germline V gene are SGHTA and FQGTGA. CDR3 nucleotide sequence: TGTGCCAGCAGCTTCCAAGGGAGCACCGGGGAGCTGTTTTTT. Its translation: CASSFQGSTGELFF.

Points on this clone: The junction departs from germline at one end; a sequencing error may be responsible. The chain recombines TRBV29-1 with TRBJ2-2, with D possibly TRBD1 on 6 matching bases. This CDR3 has 16 residues. The germline gives CDR1 SQVTM, CDR2 ANQGSEA. The CDR3 coding sequence is TGCAGCGTTGAAGCCCACAGGGTTGGGTGCCACCGGGGAGCTGTTTTT. Protein sequence: CSVEAHRVGCHRGAVF.

The V call is TRBV5-1, the J call TRBJ2-7, with a weak D call TRBD1 (5 bases). The CDR3 consists of 14 residues. The germline V and J ends were trimmed by 3 bases and 5 bases, with 15 bases remaining between them. CDR1 is SGHRS and CDR2 is YFSETQ in the germline V gene. The CDR3 sequence: CASSSTPGSHEQYF. CDR3 in DNA: TGCGCCAGCAGCTCGACGCCAGGGTCCCACGAGCAGTACTTC.

V usage is TRBV6-2 or TRBV6-3 and J usage is TRBJ2-7; TRBD1 might be the D (6 bases). The CDR3 length is 14 residues. Trimming cost V 2 bases and J 3 bases, with 11 bases left between them. Per germline, CDR1 MNHEY and CDR2 SVGEGT. The CDR3 DNA follows: TGTGCCAGCAGTTACAGGGGGTTCCGCTACGAGCAGTACTTC. This sequence encodes CASSYRGFRYEQYF.

The chain is built from TRBV6-5 and TRBJ2-7; tentatively, D is TRBD1 (6 bases). Germline CDR1 reads MNHEY; CDR2 reads SVGAGI. CDR3 length equals 13 residues. V dropped 4 bases and J dropped 6 bases, with 13 bases sitting between them. The CDR3 sequence is CASSSAGVGEQYF. The CDR3 DNA is TGTGCCAGCAGTTCAGCAGGGGTTGGCGAGCAGTACTTC.

The V call is TRBV19, the J call TRBJ1-1; the match to TRBD1 covers 7 bases. The trim removed 5 bases at V and 3 bases at J, leaving 3 bases unmatched. CDR3 length: 13 amino acids. Germline V gene lookup returns CDR1 LNHDA and CDR2 SQIVND (reference sequence). As DNA, the CDR3 is TGTGCCAGTAGTCTGGGACAGCACACTGAAGCTTTCTTT. Amino acids: CASSLGQHTEAFF.

The chain employs TRBV7-2 and TRBJ1-5; D unresolved. This CDR3 is built from 13 residues. V lost 0 bases to trimming and J lost 7 bases, with 7 bases between them. The germline V gene has CDR1 SGHTA and CDR2 FQGNSA. CDR3 nucleotide sequence: TGTGCCAGCAGCTTAGCAATGGAGCAGCCCCAGCATTTT. It yields the protein CASSLAMEQPQHF.

The chain couples TRBV27 to TRBJ1-2; TRBD1 matches at 8 bases. Germline CDR1 reads MNHEY; CDR2 reads SMNVEV (reference sequence). V lost 0 bases and J lost 5; bases outside the gene matches: 5. CDR3 length: 15 residues. Here the CDR3 DNA reads TGTGCCAGCAGTTTATCGCAGGGGGCTGGTTATGGCTACACCTTC. Translating it yields CASSLSQGAGYGYTF.

The chain joins TRBV6-4 to TRBJ2-3, with TRBD2 matching 10 bases. V shed 7 bases and J 2 bases; nucleotides not matched to a gene: 9. The CDR3 covers 16 residues. Germline V gene sequence: CDR1 MRHNA, CDR2 SNTAGT. The CDR3 DNA reads TGTGCCAGCACCTATAGCGGGAGGACTTACACAGATACGCAGTATTTT. Protein sequence: CASTYSGRTYTDTQYF.

This chain joins TRBV25-1 and TRBJ2-3, with D maybe TRBD2 (6 bases). V gave up 6 bases and J gave up 1 base, with 14 bases separating them. The CDR3 has 15 residues. Germline CDR1 is MGHDK and CDR2 is SYGVNS. In DNA form, the CDR3 reads TGTGCCAGCAGCTGGGCCGGGGGAGGCACAGATACGCAGTATTTT. Its translation is CASSWAGGGTDTQYF. Full variable domain (outside the CDR3, taken from reference TRBV25-1 and TRBJ2-3): EADIYQTPRYLVIGTGKKITLECSQTMGHDKMYWYQQDPGMELHLIHYSYGVNSTEKGDLSSESTVSRIRTEHFPLTLESARPSHTSQYLCASSWAGGGTDTQYFGPGTRLTVL.

The chain employs TRBV3-1 (or the pseudogene TRBV3-2) and TRBJ2-2; 10 nucleotides align to TRBD1. CDR1 LGHDT and CDR2 YNNKEL come from the germline V gene (reference sequence). V dropped 3 bases and J dropped 8; count of bases not matched to a gene: 9. This CDR3 comprises 16 residues. The CDR3 nucleotides are TGTGCCAGCAGCCACAATCCGGGACAGGGGACGGGGGAGCTGTTTTTT. It translates to CASSHNPGQGTGELFF.

The CDR3, as DNA: TGTGCCAGCAGTTTAGCGGTGGTCTCGGGAGCTTTCTTT. It yields the protein CASSLAVVSGAFF. The J gene is TRBJ1-1, the V gene TRBV12-3 or TRBV12-4; no clear D gene. Trimming took 0 bases from V and 10 from J, leaving 12 bases between them. The CDR3 is 13 amino acids.